These 21 T cell receptor beta chains came from one sample sequenced in a study of T-cell memory formation after mild COVID-19. Each CDR3 protein is one row after TCRdb ran MiXCR on the 5' RACE reads. The table records 100,000 to 150,000 distinct CDR3 sequences, about 5.9% of them present only once. The sequencing input was PBMCs or a T cell subset sorted from them (not recorded which). The origin of the receptors is an adult woman who had mild COVID-19 (a few samples of this study predate the infection). Cell type and time point are not known.

CDR3 sequence: CASSGGTGRTQYF. CDR3 nucleotide sequence: TGTGCCAGCAGCGGGGGGACAGGGCGTACGCAGTATTTT. This chain links TRBV6-4 with TRBJ2-3, with 9 positions matching TRBD1. Germline V CDR1 and CDR2: MRHNA, SNTAGT. Trimming cost V 6 bases and J 8 bases; bases outside gene matches: 6. The CDR3 is 13 residues long.

The table lists this clonotype with a few counts. The DNA of the CDR3 is TGCAGCGTGCCAGCGGGGGGAATTATTCGGGAGCAGTTCTTC. It translates to CSVPAGGIIREQFF. The rearrangement links TRBV29-1 to TRBJ2-1, with 9 bases aligning to TRBD2. V gave up 6 bases and J gave up 10 bases; unmatched junction bases: 13. The germline V gene has CDR1 SQVTM and CDR2 ANQGSEA. This CDR3 contains 14 residues.

The table lists this clonotype with a few counts. The chain employs TRBV18 and TRBJ2-7; a possible D gene is TRBD1 (6 bases). This CDR3 comprises 15 residues. Germline V CDR1 and CDR2: KGHSH, LQKENI. V lost 4 bases and J lost 4, with 17 bases in between. The CDR3 protein is CASSQGQGRGYEQYF. The CDR3 DNA follows: TGTGCCAGCTCACAAGGACAAGGAAGGGGGTACGAGCAGTACTTC. Together with reference TRBV18 and TRBJ2-7, the CDR3 gives the full variable domain: NAGVMQNPRHLVRRRGQEARLRCSPMKGHSHVYWYRQLPEEGLKFMVYLQKENIIDESGMPKERFSAEFPKEGPSILRIQQVVRGDSAAYFCASSQGQGRGYEQYFGPGTRLTVT.

The chain employs TRBV11-2 and TRBJ1-6; tentatively, D is TRBD1 (5 bases). CDR3 length: 16 residues. In germline, CDR1 is SGHAT, CDR2 FQNNGV. V dropped 5 bases and J dropped 9 bases, with 20 bases sitting between them. The CDR3 bases are TGTGCCAGCAGCCCACCCCGGGACCTGAGTTTTTCACCCCTCCACTTT. This encodes CASSPPRDLSFSPLHF.

The rearrangement links TRBV4-3 to TRBJ2-7, with D possibly being TRBD1 (6 bases). The CDR3 contains 15 residues. Looked up from germline, CDR1 is LGHNA and CDR2 is YSLEER. V lost 4 bases and J 6 bases, leaving 19 bases between the germline ends. CDR3 region: CASSRNSGDRGEQYF. In DNA form, the CDR3 reads TGCGCCAGCAGCCGAAACTCAGGGGATAGGGGCGAGCAGTACTTC.

This clonotype was detected ten times or more. The V call is TRBV6-5, the J call TRBJ2-3; the D gene could be TRBD1 or TRBD2 (6 bases each). Germline V gene lookup returns CDR1 MNHEY and CDR2 SVGAGI. V lost 5 bases, J lost 4 bases, and 16 bases lay in between. The CDR3 runs 15 residues. CDR3 in DNA: TGTGCCAGCAGTCAAGGGGGGACACGGGCAGATACGCAGTATTTT. It translates to CASSQGGTRADTQYF.

This clonotype has just a few counts. V is TRBV10-3 and J is TRBJ2-7, with D tentatively TRBD1 or TRBD2 (5 bases each). The CDR3 runs 13 residues. Germline assignment: CDR1 ENHRY and CDR2 SYGVKD. With 10 bases removed from V and 3 bases from J, the gap between germline ends came to 16 bases. The CDR3, as DNA: TGTGCCACCTCGGGGCAGGGCATCTACGAGCAGTACTTC. It yields the protein CATSGQGIYEQYF.

This clonotype was counted between two and nine times. The rearrangement joins TRBV29-1 to TRBJ2-3; tentative D call: TRBD2 (5 bases). Germline CDR1 SQVTM, CDR2 ANQGSEA. The CDR3 is made up of 13 amino acids. The V gene lost 7 bases and the J gene lost 1 base, with 12 bases spanning the gap. The CDR3 here is CSARGKGTDTQYF. The CDR3 DNA sequence: TGCAGCGCCCGAGGGAAAGGCACAGATACGCAGTATTTT.

The sample holds a few counts of this clonotype. The chain combines TRBV12-3 or TRBV12-4 with TRBJ1-4; D ambiguous. CDR3 length: 15 amino acids. The V gene lost 4 bases and the J gene lost 4 bases, with 13 bases spanning the gap. In DNA, the CDR3 is TGTGCCAGCAGTTATTTCGCCGGGAGTAATGAAAAACTGTTTTTT. Amino acid sequence: CASSYFAGSNEKLFF.

This clonotype came up many times. The chain is built from TRBV12-3 or TRBV12-4 and TRBJ2-7; 12 positions match TRBD2. Trimming at V came to 1 base and at J to 5 bases, leaving 12 bases not matched to a gene. This CDR3 contains 18 residues. The CDR3 DNA sequence: TGTGCCAGCAGTTTAGTCGCTACTAGCGGGAGGTTAGAGCACGAGCAGTACTTC. Translating it yields CASSLVATSGRLEHEQYF.

The rearrangement uses TRBV9 and TRBJ2-3, with D tentatively TRBD1 (6 bases). The CDR3 totals 17 residues. CDR1 and CDR2 from the germline V gene are SGDLS and YYNGEE. Trimming removed 0 bases from V and 2 bases from J, with 16 bases in between. This CDR3 is CASSVAERVGATDTQYF. The CDR3 nucleotides read TGTGCCAGCAGCGTAGCGGAGAGGGTGGGGGCCACAGATACGCAGTATTTT.

This clonotype turned up a few times. This chain joins TRBV12-3 or TRBV12-4 and TRBJ2-5; D might be TRBD1 or TRBD2, each matching 6 bases. The CDR3 contains 15 residues. Between the trimmed V and J ends, which lost 0 bases and 2 bases, there was a span of 10 bases. As DNA, the CDR3 is TGTGCCAGCAGTTTAGCAGGGGGGAATCAAGAGACCCAGTACTTC. Its translation is CASSLAGGNQETQYF.

This clonotype was recorded a few times. V and J are TRBV18 and TRBJ1-5; D might be TRBD1 (5 bases). CDR1 KGHSH and CDR2 LQKENI come from the germline V gene. The CDR3 loop spans 14 amino acids. Between the trimmed V and J ends, which lost 3 bases and 0 bases, there was a span of 6 bases. CDR3 sequence: CASSPQGSNQPQHF. The DNA for the CDR3 is TGTGCCAGCTCACCCCAGGGTAGCAATCAGCCCCAGCATTTT. The full variable domain, its missing parts supplied by reference TRBV18 and TRBJ1-5, is NAGVMQNPRHLVRRRGQEARLRCSPMKGHSHVYWYRQLPEEGLKFMVYLQKENIIDESGMPKERFSAEFPKEGPSILRIQQVVRGDSAAYFCASSPQGSNQPQHFGDGTRLSIL.

V gene TRBV5-1 combines with J gene TRBJ1-1; no clear D gene. CDR1 is SGHRS and CDR2 is YFSETQ in the germline V gene. V shed 3 bases and J shed 10 bases, with 10 bases lying between them. The CDR3 has 11 residues. The CDR3 nucleotides read TGCGCCAGCAGCTCGGAATACTCAGCTTTCTTT. Its protein product is CASSSEYSAFF.

The table lists this clonotype with many counts. The J gene is TRBJ2-1, the V gene TRBV7-2; D might be TRBD1 (6 bases). Between the trimmed V and J ends, which lost 5 bases and 8 bases, there was a span of 22 bases. The CDR3 extends over 16 amino acids. Looked up from germline, CDR1 is SGHTA and CDR2 is FQGNSA. The DNA of the CDR3 is TGTGCCAGCAGCCAACAGGGTACCCGTGTCGGCGATGAGCAGTTCTTC. It translates to CASSQQGTRVGDEQFF. The full variable domain, in which reference TRBV7-2 and TRBJ2-1 provide the parts outside the CDR3, is GAGVSQSPSNKVTEKGKDVELRCDPISGHTALYWYRQSLGQGLEFLIYFQGNSAPDKSGLPSDRFSAERTGGSVSTLTIQRTQQEDSAVYLCASSQQGTRVGDEQFFGPGTRLTVL.

This clonotype was recorded a few times. The CDR3 region is CASSDRGPLYF. CDR3 sequence (DNA): TGTGCCAGCAGTGACAGGGGGCCACTGTATTTT. This sequence joins TRBV12-3 or TRBV12-4 and TRBJ2-3; 10 bases are shared with TRBD1. The CDR3 is 11 residues long. Trimming took 5 bases from V and 14 from J; bases not matched to a gene: 4.

This clonotype was seen repeatedly, ten times or more. This chain uses TRBV5-5 with TRBJ2-7, with D uncertain. The CDR3 totals 14 residues. Germline-derived CDR1 and CDR2 are SGHKS and YYEKEE (reference sequence). V lost 4 bases to trimming and J lost 0 bases, with 11 bases between them. The CDR3 region has the DNA TGTGCCAGCAGCCCCACTCTGGGCTCCTACGAGCAGTACTTC. Protein sequence: CASSPTLGSYEQYF.

This chain links TRBV4-1 with TRBJ2-7; the D is unclear. V shed 0 bases and J shed 1 base, with 7 bases lying between them. CDR3 size: 14 residues. Germline-derived CDR1 and CDR2 are MGHRA and YSYEKL. This chain's CDR3 is CASSQDPGSYEQYF. The CDR3 nucleotides are TGCGCCAGCAGCCAAGATCCCGGATCCTACGAGCAGTACTTC.

The chain has TRBV5-4 and TRBJ1-1, with 7 bases fitting TRBD1. The germline CDR1 and CDR2 sequences are SGHNT and YYREEE (reference sequence). This CDR3 is 15 amino acids long. After removal of 0 bases from V and 4 bases from J, the junction contained 6 bases not matched to a gene. In DNA form, the CDR3 reads TGTGCCAGCAGCTTGGAGGCAGGGGGTGGCACTGAAGCTTTCTTT. This sequence encodes CASSLEAGGGTEAFF.

The V call is TRBV5-1, the J call TRBJ2-3; D is perhaps TRBD2 (6 bases). V lost 4 bases to trimming and J lost 5 bases, with 14 bases between them. In germline, CDR1 is SGHRS, CDR2 YFSETQ. The CDR3 length is 14 residues. The CDR3 loop reads CASSRFLARDTQYF. CDR3 DNA: TGCGCCAGCAGCCGGTTTCTAGCGAGAGATACGCAGTATTTT. The whole variable domain, filled in from reference TRBV5-1 and TRBJ2-3, reads KAGVTQTPRYLIKTRGQQVTLSCSPISGHRSVSWYQQTPGQGLQFLFEYFSETQRNKGNFPGRFSGRQFSNSRSEMNVSTLELGDSALYLCASSRFLARDTQYFGPGTRLTVL.

In its sample, this clonotype was seen many times. The chain has TRBV14 and TRBJ2-5; D uncertain. The CDR3 spans 15 residues. CDR1 is SGHDN and CDR2 is FVKESK in the germline V gene. V was pared by 0 bases and J by 2 bases, with 10 bases between. The CDR3 nucleotides read TGTGCCAGCAGCCAAGACAGACCGTTACAAGAGACCCAGTACTTC. As protein: CASSQDRPLQETQYF.